The T cell receptor beta chain under discussion was sequenced for a study of cytomegalovirus exposure and HLA in healthy donors. V lost 3 bases, J lost 5 bases, and 3 bases stayed unmatched. The CDR3 is 14 amino acids. CDR1 is SGHTA, CDR2 FQGNSA, per germline. There are a few counts of this clone. Libraries were prepared by immunoSEQ multiplex PCR; TCRdb keeps only in-frame clonotypes and omits some of them. The sample has tens of thousands of clones, 85% to 95% seen once. Sequenced: PBMCs. This TCR came from a woman aged 18 to 35 in good health and CMV-seropositive. The chain uses TRBV7-2 and TRBJ2-1; 8 bases are shared with TRBD1. In nucleotides, the CDR3 is TGTGCCAGCAGCTTGGACAGGGCTAACAATGAGCAGTTCTTC. Its protein product is CASSLDRANNEQFF.